Listed below are T cell receptor beta chains from one sample, sequenced in a study of PD-L1 blockade in urothelial cancer. Sequenced by immunoSEQ multiplex PCR; TCRdb stores in-frame clones only, minus some. The data hold about 24,000 clones, with 87% observed a single time. The material sequenced was PBMCs, taken around atezolizumab (anti-PD-L1) treatment. These receptors were collected from a man over 45 with urothelial cancer. Each CDR3 is given without its conserved first and last residue.

j_call,v_call,cdr3_aa
TRBJ2-3,TRBV10-2,ASRKGETQY
TRBJ1-6,TRBV30,AWTRQERNSPLH
TRBJ2-2,TRBV25-1,ASSNQGAGTGELF
TRBJ2-5,TRBV5-3,ARSLQLLEETQY
TRBJ2-5,TRBV5-1,ASSLGDRGYQETQY
TRBJ1-1,TRBV12-5,ASGPGGYGTEAF
TRBJ2-1,TRBV9,ASSFRSGGDYNEQF
TRBJ2-2,TRBV18,ASSPLAGDTGELF
TRBJ1-5,TRBV28,ASSSPMGPKSQH
TRBJ1-2,TRBV7-9,ASSLLQNYGYT
TRBJ2-3,TRBV6-5,ASSYAGGDTQY
TRBJ1-4,TRBV7-9,ASGGSNEKLF
TRBJ2-2,TRBV25-1,ASLDEGQGFAGELF
TRBJ2-6,TRBV19,ASTVIAGGNWRSGANVLT
TRBJ2-4,TRBV7-9,ASSSNSGSTGSPKNIQY
TRBJ1-5,TRBV6-6,ASLQQFNQPQH
TRBJ1-5,TRBV5-8,ASSSGWTGQPQH
TRBJ1-5,TRBV7-9,ASSLGPGNQPQH
TRBJ1-1,TRBV10-3,AICRGAQGTEAF
TRBJ2-1,TRBV5-1,ASSPIGGATSYNEQF
TRBJ1-2,TRBV4-2,ASSQDRGSSTRGYGYT
TRBJ2-1,TRBV6-4,ASSDFSGSTYNEQF
TRBJ2-1,TRBV4-3,ASSQGLAGAGF